Listed here are 3 T cell receptor beta chains from one sample, sequenced in a study of neoadjuvant nivolumab and ipilimumab in lung cancer. Measured with immunoSEQ multiplex PCR; TCRdb has only the in-frame clones, and not every one. This sample yields about 1,900 clones, of which about 85% are seen a single time; roughly 4% belongs to the top ten. Sequencing used tumor tissue, obtained before neoadjuvant nivolumab, alone or with ipilimumab. The source is an adult with non-small cell lung cancer.

The J gene is TRBJ2-7, the V gene TRBV28, with TRBD1 identical over 8 bases. After removal of 5 bases from V and 0 bases from J, the junction contained 9 bases not matched to a gene. Germline lookup yields CDR1 MDHEN and CDR2 SYDVKM. The CDR3 spans 16 residues. The chain's CDR3 is CASSIQRTGPSYEQYF. The DNA of the CDR3 is TGTGCCAGCAGTATCCAACGGACAGGGCCCTCCTACGAGCAGTACTTC.

V usage is TRBV28 and J usage is TRBJ2-3, with D unclear. The germline V gene encodes CDR1 MDHEN and CDR2 SYDVKM. This CDR3 is built from 13 residues. The ends were cut back, 3 bases at V and 2 bases at J, with 6 bases in the middle. The CDR3 bases are TGTGCCAGCAGTTTGCCAGCCACAGATACGCAGTATTTT. This codes for CASSLPATDTQYF.

This sequence joins TRBV19 and TRBJ2-7; 13 positions agree with TRBD2. Germline CDR1 reads LNHDA; CDR2 reads SQIVND (reference sequence). Trimming cost V 8 bases and J 4 bases; bases outside gene matches: 2. This CDR3 has 13 amino acids. CDR3 loop: CASGTSGNYEQYF. In DNA, the CDR3 is TGTGCCAGTGGGACTAGCGGGAATTACGAGCAGTACTTC.